One sample yielded the 24 T cell receptor beta chains listed below, sequenced in a study of T-cell memory formation after mild COVID-19. TCRdb itself ran the 5' RACE reads through MiXCR, one entry per CDR3 protein. This sample has fewer than 650,000 distinct CDR3 sequences, with about 20% found just once. Material: PBMCs or a T cell subset sorted from them (not recorded which). These receptor sequences come from an adult woman who had mild COVID-19 (a few samples of this study predate the infection). Cell type and time point are not known.

This clonotype was observed a few times. A read error may account for a junction end that differs from germline. V and J are TRBV24-1 and TRBJ2-7; D is undetermined. Germline CDR1 KGHDR, CDR2 SFDVKD. The CDR3 sequence is 9 residues long. The CDR3 region has the DNA TGTGCCACCAGTGGTCTCAACGCCTTC. Its protein product is CATSGLNAF.

This chain links TRBV29-1 with TRBJ1-2; D perhaps matches TRBD1 (5 bases). Germline V gene lookup returns CDR1 SQVTM and CDR2 ANQGSEA. This CDR3 is 14 amino acids long. Trimming stripped 6 bases from V and 5 bases from J, with 19 bases between. The CDR3 nucleotides are TGCAGCGTCCCACAACGGGGGACTGAATATGGCTACACCTTC. Its translation is CSVPQRGTEYGYTF.

In this sample, this clonotype turned up once. The V gene is TRBV7-9, the J gene TRBJ2-6; either TRBD1 or TRBD2 may fit D (6 bases each). CDR1 is SEHNR, CDR2 FQNEAQ, per germline (reference sequence). This CDR3 contains 19 residues. Trimming removed 8 bases from V and 0 bases from J, with 23 bases in between. The CDR3 spells CASSGGQPLFVSGANVLTF. DNA for the CDR3: TGTGCCAGCTCTGGGGGGCAGCCCCTGTTTGTCTCTGGGGCCAACGTCCTGACTTTC.

The chain has TRBV7-3 and TRBJ2-1; the match to TRBD2 covers 15 bases. CDR3 size: 19 residues. The V segment lost 3 bases and the J segment 0 bases; nucleotides outside the gene matches: 6. The V gene's germline CDR1 is SGHTA and CDR2 FQGTGA. The CDR3 loop is CASSLEGLAGGTSYNEQFF. The CDR3 DNA sequence: TGTGCCAGCAGCTTGGAGGGACTAGCGGGAGGAACCTCCTACAATGAGCAGTTCTTC.

DNA of the CDR3: TGTGCCAGCAGTTTATGGGACAGGGTGGACTACACCTTC. It translates to CASSLWDRVDYTF. The gene calls are TRBV12-3 or TRBV12-4 and TRBJ1-2, with 9 bases that match TRBD1. The CDR3 has 13 residues. The V and J ends lost 2 bases and 10 bases, in that order; junction bases with no gene match: 5.

This clonotype has only a few counts. The chain recombines TRBV28 with TRBJ1-5; D is perhaps TRBD1 (6 bases). The CDR3 length is 15 residues. The germline V gene has CDR1 MDHEN and CDR2 SYDVKM. The germline V and J ends were trimmed by 7 bases and 6 bases, with 19 bases remaining between them. CDR3 protein: CASTDPNRAGQPQHF. The DNA for the CDR3 is TGTGCCAGCACGGACCCCAACAGGGCGGGTCAGCCCCAGCATTTT. The full variable domain, in which reference TRBV28 and TRBJ1-5 provide the parts outside the CDR3, is DVKVTQSSRYLVKRTGEKVFLECVQDMDHENMFWYRQDPGLGLRLIYFSYDVKMKEKGDIPEGYSVSREKKERFSLILESASTNQTSMYLCASTDPNRAGQPQHFGDGTRLSIL.

The V and J genes are TRBV12-3 or TRBV12-4 and TRBJ2-3; 8 bases line up with TRBD1. The CDR3 runs to 14 residues. V gave up 3 bases and J gave up 7 bases; unmatched junction bases: 6. The CDR3 DNA sequence: TGTGCCAGCAGTTTCGACGACAGGGGAAATACGCAGTATTTT. Amino acids: CASSFDDRGNTQYF.

The chain employs TRBV20-1 and TRBJ2-7; 13 bases map to TRBD2. The CDR3 runs to 16 residues. Germline trimming cut 2 bases from V and 4 bases from J; bases unmatched to any gene: 8. The germline V gene has CDR1 DFQATT and CDR2 SNEGSKA (reference sequence). The CDR3 loop is CSARSQLAGGLYEQYF. The CDR3 DNA sequence: TGCAGTGCTAGATCCCAACTAGCGGGGGGGCTGTACGAGCAGTACTTC.

This clonotype turned up a few times. The chain couples TRBV7-6 to TRBJ2-2; 7 bases are shared with TRBD1. Germline CDR1 SGHVS, CDR2 FNYEAQ. Trimming at V came to 1 base and at J to 5 bases, leaving 4 bases not matched to a gene. The length of the CDR3 is 15 residues. CDR3 sequence: CASSLETGTTGELFF. The CDR3 nucleotides are TGTGCCAGCAGCTTAGAGACAGGGACGACCGGGGAGCTGTTTTTT.

V gene TRBV6-8 combines with J gene TRBJ1-5; 7 positions match TRBD1. The ends lost 6 bases at V and 2 bases at J; junction bases unmatched: 19. This CDR3 is built from 19 residues. Per the germline V gene, CDR1 is MNHGY and CDR2 is SAAAGT. The chain's CDR3 is CASSPGTERFAAGNQPQHF. DNA of the CDR3: TGTGCCAGCAGCCCCGGGACAGAGCGGTTCGCGGCGGGCAATCAGCCCCAGCATTTT.

This clonotype came up a few times. The chain has TRBV29-1 and TRBJ2-1; 8 bases are a match to TRBD2. The trim removed 6 bases at V and 2 bases at J, leaving 6 bases unmatched. CDR1 is SQVTM and CDR2 is ANQGSEA in the germline V gene. The length of the CDR3 is 14 residues. The CDR3 protein is CSVASGGPYNEQFF. The CDR3 DNA reads as TGCAGCGTGGCCAGCGGGGGCCCCTACAATGAGCAGTTCTTC.

This clonotype has more than one count but fewer than ten. The chain couples TRBV7-6 to TRBJ1-2, with 7 nucleotides matching TRBD1. J lost 8 bases, V lost 8 bases, and 8 bases had no gene match. Germline loops: CDR1 SGHVS, CDR2 FNYEAQ. CDR3 length: 12 residues. CDR3 bases: TGTGCCAGCCGTAAATGGGACAGAGGCTACACCTTC. It translates to CASRKWDRGYTF.

This clonotype was seen a handful of times. The chain carries TRBV20-1 and TRBJ1-5, with 10 nucleotides matching TRBD1. This CDR3 is 14 amino acids long. Germline V gives CDR1 DFQATT, CDR2 SNEGSKA (reference sequence). V gave up 2 bases and J gave up 4 bases; unmatched junction bases: 2. The CDR3 DNA reads TGCAGTGCTAGATGGACAGGGGGGAATCAGCCCCAGCATTTT. It is translated as CSARWTGGNQPQHF.

The chain is built from TRBV19 and TRBJ2-3, with 8 positions matching TRBD1. Losses at the gene ends were 4 bases for V and 7 bases for J; bases not matched to a gene: 4. CDR1 is LNHDA, CDR2 SQIVND, per germline (reference sequence). The CDR3 is 13 amino acids. CDR3 in amino acids: CASSTRDRYTQYF. In DNA form, the CDR3 reads TGTGCCAGTAGTACCCGGGACAGGTATACGCAGTATTTT.

This clonotype was detected ten times or more. V and J are TRBV18 and TRBJ2-5, with D hard to call. V gave up 2 bases and J gave up 2 bases, with 6 bases separating them. Germline CDR1 KGHSH, CDR2 LQKENI. This CDR3 has 13 amino acids. The CDR3 sequence is CASSPGVQETQYF. The CDR3 coding sequence is TGTGCCAGCTCACCAGGTGTACAAGAGACCCAGTACTTC.

This clonotype was picked up a small number of times. This chain uses TRBV7-9 with TRBJ2-3; 8 bases match TRBD2. The V and J ends lost 6 bases and 2 bases, in that order; junction bases with no gene match: 7. The CDR3 is 15 residues long. In germline, CDR1 is SEHNR, CDR2 FQNEAQ (reference sequence). CDR3 nucleotide sequence: TGTGCCAGCAGACTAACACTAGCGGACACAGATACGCAGTATTTT. Translated: CASRLTLADTDTQYF.

The chain recombines TRBV7-9 with TRBJ1-1, with 9 nucleotides matching TRBD1. CDR3 length: 13 residues. Trimming at V came to 5 bases and at J to 8 bases, leaving 6 bases not matched to a gene. Germline lookup yields CDR1 SEHNR and CDR2 FQNEAQ (reference sequence). CDR3 in DNA: TGTGCCAGCAGCCGACCCGGGACAGGGGAAGCTTTCTTT. Translating it yields CASSRPGTGEAFF.

This chain connects TRBV7-2 to TRBJ2-3; the D is unclear. Trimming stripped 0 bases from V and 4 bases from J, with 23 bases between. This CDR3 is 19 amino acids long. From germline, CDR1 is SGHTA and CDR2 FQGNSA. For the CDR3, the DNA is TGTGCCAGCAGCTTAGCGCATCGCTCTCTTACACTCGCGGCAGATACGCAGTATTTT. Its translation: CASSLAHRSLTLAADTQYF.

This clonotype came up once. The chain links TRBV6-2 or TRBV6-3 to TRBJ2-7, with 8 nucleotides matching TRBD2. Per germline, CDR1 MNHEY and CDR2 SVGEGT. With 0 bases clipped from V and 6 bases from J, the junction kept 7 bases outside the gene matches. The CDR3 is made up of 15 amino acids. CDR3 sequence reads: CASSYSSGGRTEQYF. For the CDR3, the DNA is TGTGCCAGCAGTTACTCGTCGGGAGGGCGGACCGAGCAGTACTTC.

This clonotype appeared a few times. The chain uses TRBV5-1 and TRBJ2-5; 10 bases agree with TRBD2. CDR1 and CDR2 (germline): SGHRS, YFSETQ. This CDR3 is built from 17 residues. Trimming at V came to 0 bases and at J to 4 bases, leaving 9 bases not matched to a gene. The DNA of the CDR3 is TGCGCCAGCAGCTTGGGGATTAGCGGGGGGATGCGAGAGACCCAGTACTTC. This codes for CASSLGISGGMRETQYF.

The gene calls are TRBV11-2 and TRBJ2-1, with 9 positions matching TRBD2. J lost 2 bases, V lost 2 bases, and 1 base had no gene match. This CDR3 region has 15 residues. CDR1 SGHAT and CDR2 FQNNGV come from the germline V gene. CDR3 bases: TGTGCCAGCAGCTTACGCGGGGGGGCCTACAATGAGCAGTTCTTC. Its translation is CASSLRGGAYNEQFF.

In this sample, this clonotype turned up a few times. The chain employs TRBV6-6 and TRBJ1-5; possible D gene TRBD1, 5 bases. CDR1 is MNHNY and CDR2 is SVGAGI in the germline V gene (reference sequence). The germline V and J ends were trimmed by 9 bases and 0 bases, with 15 bases remaining between them. This CDR3 has 15 amino acids. The CDR3 DNA reads as TGTGCCAGTGGTCCTGGGGGATATAGCAATCAGCCCCAGCATTTT. Amino acid sequence: CASGPGGYSNQPQHF.

V and J are TRBV4-1 and TRBJ2-3, with 11 bases lining up with TRBD1. Germline V gene lookup returns CDR1 MGHRA and CDR2 YSYEKL. The ends lost 1 base at V and 6 bases at J; junction bases unmatched: 9. This CDR3 is 17 amino acids long. The CDR3 sequence: CASSQGWGTGGADTQYF. The CDR3 nucleotides are TGCGCCAGCAGCCAAGGGTGGGGGACAGGGGGTGCCGATACGCAGTATTTT.

This clonotype occurred many times. The chain couples TRBV12-3 or TRBV12-4 to TRBJ2-1, with 9 bases that match TRBD2. V shed 3 bases and J 9 bases; nucleotides not matched to a gene: 6. The CDR3 contains 14 residues. DNA for the CDR3: TGTGCCAGCAGTTTGCTAGCGGGAATGGGTGAGCAGTTCTTC. This sequence encodes CASSLLAGMGEQFF.